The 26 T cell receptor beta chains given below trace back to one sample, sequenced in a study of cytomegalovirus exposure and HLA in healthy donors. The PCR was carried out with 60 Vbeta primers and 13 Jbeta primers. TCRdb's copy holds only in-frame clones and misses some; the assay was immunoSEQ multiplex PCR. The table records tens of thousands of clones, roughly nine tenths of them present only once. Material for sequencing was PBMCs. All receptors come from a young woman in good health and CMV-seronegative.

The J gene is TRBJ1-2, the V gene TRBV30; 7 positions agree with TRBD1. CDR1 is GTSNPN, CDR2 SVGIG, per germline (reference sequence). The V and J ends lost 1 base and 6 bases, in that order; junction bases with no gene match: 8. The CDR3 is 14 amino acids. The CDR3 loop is CAWSEGAAGDGYTF. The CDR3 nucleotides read TGTGCCTGGAGTGAGGGGGCCGCCGGGGATGGCTACACCTTC.

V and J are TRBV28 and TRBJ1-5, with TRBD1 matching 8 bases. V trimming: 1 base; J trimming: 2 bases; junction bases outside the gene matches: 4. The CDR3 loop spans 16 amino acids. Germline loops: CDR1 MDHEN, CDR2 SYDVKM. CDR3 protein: CASSLYVTGGNQPQHF. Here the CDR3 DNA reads TGTGCCAGCAGTTTATATGTGACAGGGGGCAATCAGCCCCAGCATTTT.

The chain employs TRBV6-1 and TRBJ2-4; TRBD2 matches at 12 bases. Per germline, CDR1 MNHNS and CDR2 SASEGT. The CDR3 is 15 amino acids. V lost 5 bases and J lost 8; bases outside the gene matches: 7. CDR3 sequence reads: CASSPETSGSDIQYF. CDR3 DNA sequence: TGTGCCAGCAGTCCAGAGACTAGCGGGAGTGACATTCAGTACTTC.

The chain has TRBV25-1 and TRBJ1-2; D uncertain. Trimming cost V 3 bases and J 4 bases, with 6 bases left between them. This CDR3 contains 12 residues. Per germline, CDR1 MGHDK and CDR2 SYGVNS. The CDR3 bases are TGTGCCAGCAGTGATTGGGCCTATGGCTACACCTTC. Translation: CASSDWAYGYTF.

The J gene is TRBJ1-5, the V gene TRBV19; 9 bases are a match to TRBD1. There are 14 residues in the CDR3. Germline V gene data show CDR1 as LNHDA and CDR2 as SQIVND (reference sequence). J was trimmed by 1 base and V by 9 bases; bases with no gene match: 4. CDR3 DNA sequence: TGTGCCAGCGGGACAGGGTTGAGCAATCAGCCCCAGCATTTT. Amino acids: CASGTGLSNQPQHF.

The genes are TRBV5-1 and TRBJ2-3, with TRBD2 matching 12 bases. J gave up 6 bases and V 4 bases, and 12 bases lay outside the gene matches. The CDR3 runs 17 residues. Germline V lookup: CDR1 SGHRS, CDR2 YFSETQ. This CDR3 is CASSPGLAGRYSDTQYF. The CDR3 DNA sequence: TGCGCCAGCAGCCCCGGACTAGCGGGAAGGTATAGCGATACGCAGTATTTT.

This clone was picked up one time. The DNA of the CDR3 is TGTGCCAGCAGTGGGGCCCGGACAGGGACTTATGGCTACACCTTC. Protein product: CASSGARTGTYGYTF. The chain joins TRBV6-1 to TRBJ1-2; the match to TRBD1 covers 8 bases. The length of the CDR3 is 15 residues. Germline V lookup: CDR1 MNHNS, CDR2 SASEGT. V was pared by 4 bases and J by 5 bases, with 9 bases of the junction left unmatched.

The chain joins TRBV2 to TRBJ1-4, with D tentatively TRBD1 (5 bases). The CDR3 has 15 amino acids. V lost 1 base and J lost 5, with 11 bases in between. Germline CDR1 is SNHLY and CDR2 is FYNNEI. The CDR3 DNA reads TGTGCCAGCAGTGAAGTTAAGGGGTTGAATGAAAAACTGTTTTTT. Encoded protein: CASSEVKGLNEKLFF.

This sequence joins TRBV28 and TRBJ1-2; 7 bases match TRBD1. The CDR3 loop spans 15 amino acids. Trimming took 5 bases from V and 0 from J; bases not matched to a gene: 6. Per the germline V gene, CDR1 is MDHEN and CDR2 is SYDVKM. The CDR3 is CASSVDRVANYGYTF. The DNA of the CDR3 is TGTGCCAGCAGTGTCGACAGGGTAGCTAACTATGGCTACACCTTC.

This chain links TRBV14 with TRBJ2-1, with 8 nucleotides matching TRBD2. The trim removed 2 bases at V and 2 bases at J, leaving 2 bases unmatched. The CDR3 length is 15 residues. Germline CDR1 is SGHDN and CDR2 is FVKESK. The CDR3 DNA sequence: TGTGCCAGCAGCCAACCGGGACTAGCCTACAATGAGCAGTTCTTC. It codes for CASSQPGLAYNEQFF.

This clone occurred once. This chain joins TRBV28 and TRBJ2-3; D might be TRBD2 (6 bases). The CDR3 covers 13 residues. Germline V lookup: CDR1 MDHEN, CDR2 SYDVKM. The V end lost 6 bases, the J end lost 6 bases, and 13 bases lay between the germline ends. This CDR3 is CASSRDRGDTQYF. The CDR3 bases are TGTGCCAGCAGCCGGGACCGGGGGGATACGCAGTATTTT.

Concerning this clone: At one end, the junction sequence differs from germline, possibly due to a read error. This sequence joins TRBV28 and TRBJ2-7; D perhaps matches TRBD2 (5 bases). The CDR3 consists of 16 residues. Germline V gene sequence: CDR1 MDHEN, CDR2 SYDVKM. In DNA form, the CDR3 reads TGTGCCAGCAGTTTATTATCCGGGGATGGGTCCTCCGAGCAGTACTTC. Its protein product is CASSLLSGDGSSEQYF.

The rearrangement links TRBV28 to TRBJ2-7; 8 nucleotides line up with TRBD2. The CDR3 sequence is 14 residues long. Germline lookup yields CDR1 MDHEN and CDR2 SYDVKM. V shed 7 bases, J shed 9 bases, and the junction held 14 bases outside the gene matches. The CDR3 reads CASNLGTGGGVQYF. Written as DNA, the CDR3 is TGTGCCAGCAACCTGGGAACGGGGGGGGGTGTGCAGTACTTC.

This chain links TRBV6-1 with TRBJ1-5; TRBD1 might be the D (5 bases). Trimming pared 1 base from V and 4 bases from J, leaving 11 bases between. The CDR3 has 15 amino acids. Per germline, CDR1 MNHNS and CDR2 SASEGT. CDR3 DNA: TGTGCCAGCAGTGAAGAAGCAGGGAATAATCAGCCCCAGCATTTT. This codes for CASSEEAGNNQPQHF.

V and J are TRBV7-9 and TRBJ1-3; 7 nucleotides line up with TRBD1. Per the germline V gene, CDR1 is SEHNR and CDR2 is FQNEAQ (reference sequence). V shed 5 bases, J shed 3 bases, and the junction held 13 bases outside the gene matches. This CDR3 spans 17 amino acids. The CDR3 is CASSPWDSDIGGNTIYF. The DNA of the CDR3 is TGTGCCAGCAGCCCATGGGACAGTGATATAGGTGGAAACACCATATATTTT. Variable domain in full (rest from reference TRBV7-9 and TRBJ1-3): DTGVSQNPRHKITKRGQNVTFRCDPISEHNRLYWYRQTLGQGPEFLTYFQNEAQLEKSRLLSDRFSAERPKGSFSTLEIQRTEQGDSAMYLCASSPWDSDIGGNTIYFGEGSWLTVV.

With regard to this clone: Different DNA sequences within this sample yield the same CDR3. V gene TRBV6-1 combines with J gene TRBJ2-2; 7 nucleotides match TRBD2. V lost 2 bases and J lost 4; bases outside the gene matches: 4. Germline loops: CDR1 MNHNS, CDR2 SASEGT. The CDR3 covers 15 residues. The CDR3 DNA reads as TGTGCCAGCAGTGAAAGCGGGGCGGGCACCGGGGAGCTGTTTTTT. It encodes CASSESGAGTGELFF.

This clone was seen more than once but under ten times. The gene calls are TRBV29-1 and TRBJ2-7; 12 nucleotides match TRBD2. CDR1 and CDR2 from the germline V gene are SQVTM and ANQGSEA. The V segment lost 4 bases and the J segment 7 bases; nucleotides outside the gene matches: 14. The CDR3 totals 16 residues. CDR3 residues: CSVVGLAGRPGGEQYF. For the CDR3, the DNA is TGCAGCGTTGTTGGACTAGCGGGGCGCCCGGGGGGGGAGCAGTACTTC.

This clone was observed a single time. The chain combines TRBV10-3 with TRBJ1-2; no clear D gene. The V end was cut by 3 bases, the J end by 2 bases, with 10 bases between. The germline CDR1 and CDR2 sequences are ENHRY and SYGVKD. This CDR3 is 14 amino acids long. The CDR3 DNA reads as TGTGCCATCAGTGAAATTGGCAACAACTATGGCTACACCTTC. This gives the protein CAISEIGNNYGYTF.

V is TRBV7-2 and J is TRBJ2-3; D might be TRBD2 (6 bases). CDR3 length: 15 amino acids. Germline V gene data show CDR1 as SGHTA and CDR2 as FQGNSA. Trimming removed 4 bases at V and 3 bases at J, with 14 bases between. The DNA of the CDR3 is TGTGCCAGCAGCTCCCGCCGACTAGGAACAGATACGCAGTATTTT. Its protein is CASSSRRLGTDTQYF.

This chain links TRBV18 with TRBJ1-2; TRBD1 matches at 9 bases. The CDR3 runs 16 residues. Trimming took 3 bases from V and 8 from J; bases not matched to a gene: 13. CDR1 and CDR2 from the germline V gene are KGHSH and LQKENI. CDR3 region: CASSPEATGGYGGYTF. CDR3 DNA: TGTGCCAGCTCACCTGAAGCGACAGGGGGATATGGGGGCTACACCTTC.

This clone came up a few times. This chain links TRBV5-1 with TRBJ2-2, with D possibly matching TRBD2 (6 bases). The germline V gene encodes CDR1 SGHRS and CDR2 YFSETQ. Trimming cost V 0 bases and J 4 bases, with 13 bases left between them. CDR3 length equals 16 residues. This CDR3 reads CASSLGLALSTGELFF. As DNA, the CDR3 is TGCGCCAGCAGCTTGGGTCTAGCGTTGTCCACCGGGGAGCTGTTTTTT.

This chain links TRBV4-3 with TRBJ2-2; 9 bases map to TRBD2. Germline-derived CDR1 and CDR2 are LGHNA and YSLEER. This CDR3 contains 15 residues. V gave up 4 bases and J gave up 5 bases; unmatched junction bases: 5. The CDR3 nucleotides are TGCGCCAGCAGCCCGCTAGCGGGAAGGACCGGGGAGCTGTTTTTT. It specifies CASSPLAGRTGELFF.

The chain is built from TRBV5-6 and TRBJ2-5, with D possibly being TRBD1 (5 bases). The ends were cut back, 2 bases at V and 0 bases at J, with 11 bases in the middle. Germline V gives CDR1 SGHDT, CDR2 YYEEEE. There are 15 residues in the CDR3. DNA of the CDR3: TGTGCCAGCAGCTTCTTTGCAGGGAACCAAGAGACCCAGTACTTC. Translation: CASSFFAGNQETQYF.

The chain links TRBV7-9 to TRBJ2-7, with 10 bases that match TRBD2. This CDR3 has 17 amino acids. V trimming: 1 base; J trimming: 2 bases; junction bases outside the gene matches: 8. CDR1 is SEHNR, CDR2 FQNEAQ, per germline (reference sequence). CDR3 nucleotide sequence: TGTGCCAGCAGCTTAGTGAGCGGGGGGGCAGGCGCCTACGAGCAGTACTTC. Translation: CASSLVSGGAGAYEQYF.

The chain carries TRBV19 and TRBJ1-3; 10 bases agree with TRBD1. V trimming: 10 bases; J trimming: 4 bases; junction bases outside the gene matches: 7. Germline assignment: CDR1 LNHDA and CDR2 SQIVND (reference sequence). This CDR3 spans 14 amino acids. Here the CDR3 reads CATRDRGEGNTIYF. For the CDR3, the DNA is TGTGCCACCCGGGACAGGGGAGAAGGAAACACCATATATTTT.

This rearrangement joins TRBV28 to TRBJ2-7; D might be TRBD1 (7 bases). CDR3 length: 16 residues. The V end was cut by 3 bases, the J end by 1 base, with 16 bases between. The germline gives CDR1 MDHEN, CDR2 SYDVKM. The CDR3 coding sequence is TGTGCCAGCAGTTTTAGTATCCAGGGGGGTTCCTACGAGCAGTACTTC. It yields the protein CASSFSIQGGSYEQYF.